Below, 21 T cell receptor beta chains from the same sample are listed, as sequenced in a study of blood T cell repertoires in COVID-19. TCRdb keeps only in-frame clones here, not all; method: immunoSEQ multiplex PCR. The table has 350,000 to 400,000 clones, 80% to 90% seen once. Specimen: PBMCs or T cells enriched from blood (not recorded which). These receptors were taken from a man aged 18 to 30 who had recovered from COVID-19.

The gene calls are TRBV28 and TRBJ1-6; 9 bases map to TRBD1. Trimming removed 2 bases from V and 8 bases from J; junction bases left unmatched: 4. Germline CDR1 is MDHEN and CDR2 is SYDVKM. The CDR3 has 15 amino acids. The CDR3 region has the DNA TGTGCCAGCAGTTTACCAACAGGGGGCCATTCACCCCTCCACTTT. Protein: CASSLPTGGHSPLHF. The variable domain in full, with the rest retrieved from reference TRBV28 and TRBJ1-6, is DVKVTQSSRYLVKRTGEKVFLECVQDMDHENMFWYRQDPGLGLRLIYFSYDVKMKEKGDIPEGYSVSREKKERFSLILESASTNQTSMYLCASSLPTGGHSPLHFGNGTRLTVT.

This chain uses TRBV5-1 with TRBJ1-2, with 8 positions matching TRBD1. The CDR3 loop spans 14 amino acids. V shed 4 bases and J 2 bases; nucleotides not matched to a gene: 4. CDR1 and CDR2 (germline): SGHRS, YFSETQ. The DNA for the CDR3 is TGCGCCAGCAGCATGCAGGGGGCGAACTATGGCTACACCTTC. This gives the protein CASSMQGANYGYTF.

This clone was observed a single time. The rearrangement links TRBV5-1 to TRBJ2-7, with 9 positions matching TRBD1. V lost 3 bases to trimming and J lost 0 bases; unmatched junction nucleotides: 4. This CDR3 contains 15 residues. Looked up from germline, CDR1 is SGHRS and CDR2 is YFSETQ. This CDR3 reads CASSSGQGSSYEQYF. Written as DNA, the CDR3 is TGCGCCAGCAGCTCGGGACAGGGAAGCTCCTACGAGCAGTACTTC.

V and J are TRBV3-1 (or the pseudogene TRBV3-2) and TRBJ2-7, with TRBD1 as a possible D gene (6 bases). Germline V gene lookup returns CDR1 LGHDT and CDR2 YNNKEL (reference sequence). CDR3 size: 13 residues. V lost 3 bases and J 4 bases, leaving 10 bases between the germline ends. The CDR3 here is CASSQRTAYEQYF. For the CDR3, the DNA is TGTGCCAGCAGCCAGAGGACAGCGTACGAGCAGTACTTC.

The V and J genes are TRBV10-2 and TRBJ2-7, with a weak D call TRBD1 (5 bases). Germline V gives CDR1 WSHSY, CDR2 SAAADI. With 5 bases removed from V and 3 bases from J, the gap between germline ends came to 8 bases. The CDR3 sequence is 12 residues long. The CDR3 bases are TGCGCCAGCAGTAGACAGCTCTACGAGCAGTACTTC. It is translated as CASSRQLYEQYF.

V usage is TRBV28 and J usage is TRBJ1-5, with 9 bases aligning to TRBD1. Per the germline V gene, CDR1 is MDHEN and CDR2 is SYDVKM. V lost 6 bases to trimming and J lost 4 bases; unmatched junction nucleotides: 10. The CDR3 is made up of 16 amino acids. The CDR3 DNA reads TGTGCCAGCAGGTATGTCCGGGACAGGGTGAATCAGCCCCAGCATTTT. It is translated as CASRYVRDRVNQPQHF.

The chain uses TRBV10-2 and TRBJ2-3; D not resolved. The V end lost 5 bases, the J end lost 3 bases, and 6 bases lay between the germline ends. The CDR3 covers 12 residues. Germline CDR1 is WSHSY and CDR2 is SAAADI. The CDR3 here is CASSPTTDTQYF. The CDR3 DNA reads TGCGCCAGCAGTCCTACGACAGATACGCAGTATTTT.

The V call is TRBV5-1, the J call TRBJ2-2; tentatively, D is TRBD1 (5 bases). The germline V gene has CDR1 SGHRS and CDR2 YFSETQ. V lost 2 bases, J lost 6 bases, and 14 bases lay in between. The CDR3 sequence is 15 residues long. CDR3 sequence reads: CASSFRVGAPGELFF. CDR3 DNA sequence: TGCGCCAGCAGCTTTCGGGTAGGGGCTCCCGGGGAGCTGTTTTTT.

The chain has TRBV6-5 and TRBJ1-3, with TRBD1 matching 7 bases. CDR3 length equals 16 residues. CDR1 MNHEY and CDR2 SVGAGI come from the germline V gene. The junction had 4 bases not matched to a gene; V was cut back by 2 bases and J by 0 bases. CDR3 sequence reads: CASSYQQGTSGNTIYF. The CDR3 bases are TGTGCCAGCAGTTACCAACAGGGGACCTCTGGAAACACCATATATTTT.

The chain recombines TRBV5-4 with TRBJ2-3, with 9 positions matching TRBD2. With 2 bases clipped from V and 0 bases from J, the junction kept 10 bases outside the gene matches. The CDR3 spans 18 residues. Germline loops: CDR1 SGHNT, CDR2 YYREEE (reference sequence). The DNA for the CDR3 is TGTGCCAGCAGCTTTGGTCGGGCTAGCGGGGTTAGCACAGATACGCAGTATTTT. The encoded protein is CASSFGRASGVSTDTQYF.

The genes are TRBV19 and TRBJ1-1; maybe TRBD1 (5 bases). The CDR3 covers 15 residues. Trimming took off 5 bases at V and 1 base at J, with 14 bases between the two ends. Germline V CDR1 and CDR2: LNHDA, SQIVND (reference sequence). CDR3 residues: CASSWGRAANTEAFF. As DNA, the CDR3 is TGTGCCAGTAGTTGGGGCAGGGCCGCGAACACTGAAGCTTTCTTT.

The chain joins TRBV5-5 to TRBJ2-1; the D is unclear. CDR3 length: 14 amino acids. Germline values: CDR1 SGHKS, CDR2 YYEKEE (reference sequence). Trimming took 4 bases from V and 4 from J, leaving 12 bases between them. The chain's CDR3 is CASSLLMEYNEQFF. For the CDR3, the DNA is TGTGCCAGCAGCCTCCTGATGGAGTACAATGAGCAGTTCTTC.

J is TRBJ1-4 and V is TRBV4-2, with D maybe TRBD1 (5 bases). In germline, CDR1 is LGHNA, CDR2 YNFKEQ. This CDR3 comprises 15 residues. Between the trimmed V and J ends, which lost 1 base and 8 bases, there was a span of 14 bases. CDR3 residues: CASSQAGRGREKLFF. In DNA, the CDR3 is TGTGCCAGCAGCCAAGCGGGGAGGGGTAGGGAAAAACTGTTTTTT.

V is TRBV6-2 or TRBV6-3 and J is TRBJ1-6; D is unresolved. Germline CDR1 and CDR2: MNHEY and SVGEGT. Trimming removed 0 bases from V and 11 bases from J, with 17 bases in between. CDR3 size: 16 residues. DNA for the CDR3: TGTGCCAGCAGTTACTCCCCCTCATTGAAGACTGCACCCCTCCACTTT. Protein: CASSYSPSLKTAPLHF.

This rearrangement joins TRBV21-1 to TRBJ2-1; TRBD2, the table's D call, lacks a check against the DNA. TRBV21-1 is an annotated pseudogene. This CDR3 has 15 amino acids. CDR3 sequence (DNA): TGTGCCAGCAGCTTTCCCGGGACTCCTTACAATGAGCAGTTCTTC. It is translated as CASSFPGTPYNEQFF.

The chain's CDR3 is CASSKLQGSNTEAFF. The CDR3 DNA is TGTGCCAGTAGTAAACTCCAGGGGTCGAACACTGAAGCTTTCTTT. The chain joins TRBV19 to TRBJ1-1, with D possibly being TRBD1 (6 bases). With 4 bases removed from V and 1 base from J, the gap between germline ends came to 13 bases. CDR3 size: 15 residues. Looked up from germline, CDR1 is LNHDA and CDR2 is SQIVND (reference sequence). The complete variable domain, with remaining parts taken from reference TRBV19 and TRBJ1-1, reads DGGITQSPKYLFRKEGQNVTLSCEQNLNHDAMYWYRQDPGQGLRLIYYSQIVNDFQKGDIAEGYSVSREKKESFPLTVTSAQKNPTAFYLCASSKLQGSNTEAFFGQGTRLTVV.

This chain joins TRBV6-5 and TRBJ2-2; D possibly corresponds to TRBD1 (6 bases). V dropped 2 bases and J dropped 6 bases, with 13 bases sitting between them. This CDR3 spans 15 amino acids. Germline assignment: CDR1 MNHEY and CDR2 SVGAGI. The DNA for the CDR3 is TGTGCCAGCAGTTACAACACAGGGATCCCCGGGGAGCTGTTTTTT. Protein sequence: CASSYNTGIPGELFF.

The rearrangement joins TRBV21-1 to TRBJ1-2; the D call of TRBD1 is as the table states it, not checked on the DNA. TRBV21-1 is recorded as a pseudogene. The CDR3 consists of 15 residues. The CDR3 sequence: CASSSRTGGGYGYTF. CDR3 nucleotides: TGTGCCAGCAGCTCCCGGACAGGGGGCGGCTATGGCTACACCTTC.

The J gene is TRBJ2-7, the V gene TRBV18; no clear D gene. The germline CDR1 and CDR2 sequences are KGHSH and LQKENI. V was clipped by 0 bases and J by 3 bases, with 15 bases between them. The CDR3 sequence is 16 residues long. The CDR3 DNA sequence: TGTGCCAGCTCACCACCCTTTTCTAGGTCATTCTACGAGCAGTACTTC. Encoded protein: CASSPPFSRSFYEQYF.

The chain joins TRBV19 to TRBJ1-1; possible D gene TRBD1, 6 bases. CDR1 is LNHDA and CDR2 is SQIVND in the germline V gene (reference sequence). The CDR3 totals 15 residues. The ends were cut back, 0 bases at V and 5 bases at J, with 13 bases in the middle. The CDR3 nucleotides read TGTGCCAGTAGTATAGAGACAGGTCGCTTAACTGAAGCTTTCTTT. This codes for CASSIETGRLTEAFF.

The chain links TRBV5-1 to TRBJ2-1; 9 nucleotides match TRBD1. The CDR3 spans 14 residues. CDR1 is SGHRS, CDR2 YFSETQ, per germline. V dropped 2 bases and J dropped 8; count of bases not matched to a gene: 5. The CDR3 region is CASSFGTGRDEQFF. The CDR3 nucleotides are TGCGCCAGCAGCTTCGGGACAGGGAGAGATGAGCAGTTCTTC.